The rows below give T cell receptor beta chains drawn from one sample of a study of T cell clusters in autoimmune cytopenias. For each CDR3 protein, TCRdb gives one entry from its re-call of the multiplex PCR reads, without DNA. The sample table sets out about 3,800 distinct CDR3 sequences. Sequencing was performed on peripheral blood. The origin of the receptors is a human donor with an autoimmune cytopenia or autoimmune hepatitis (not recorded which). Each CDR3 is given with its conserved first and last residue. Clone size appears in some rows only: once, few, many, or a class for an expanded clone.

v_call: TRBV27
j_call: TRBJ1-1
clone_size: .
cdr3_aa: CASSTASAYTEAFF

v_call: TRBV12-3/TRBV12-4
j_call: TRBJ1-4
clone_size: .
cdr3_aa: CASRPLTGANEKLFF

v_call: TRBV19
j_call: TRBJ2-1
clone_size: medium-sized
cdr3_aa: CASSITGGWEQFF

v_call: TRBV7-2
j_call: TRBJ1-5
clone_size: .
cdr3_aa: CASSLESLSDQPQHF

v_call: TRBV10-3
j_call: TRBJ1-5
clone_size: medium-sized
cdr3_aa: CAISESMFSNQPQHF

v_call: TRBV19
j_call: TRBJ2-5
clone_size: medium-sized
cdr3_aa: CASKRSGTWETQYF

v_call: TRBV7-2
j_call: TRBJ2-5
clone_size: .
cdr3_aa: CASSLPGLGETQYF

v_call: TRBV7-9
j_call: TRBJ2-1
clone_size: .
cdr3_aa: CASSGGRAYNEQFF

v_call: TRBV6-5
j_call: TRBJ2-7
clone_size: medium-sized
cdr3_aa: CASKERELYEQYF

v_call: TRBV29-1
j_call: TRBJ2-2
clone_size: .
cdr3_aa: CSASETGELFF

v_call: TRBV10-3
j_call: TRBJ2-5
clone_size: .
cdr3_aa: CAIGQGLAGGRETQYF

v_call: TRBV20-1
j_call: TRBJ1-4
clone_size: .
cdr3_aa: CSVRRQNEKLFF

v_call: TRBV5-1
j_call: TRBJ1-4
clone_size: .
cdr3_aa: CASSLSGTSGEKLFF

v_call: TRBV29-1
j_call: TRBJ2-6
clone_size: large
cdr3_aa: CSVKGGANVLTF

v_call: TRBV13
j_call: TRBJ2-5
clone_size: .
cdr3_aa: CASSLDSSPYSGRVETQYF

v_call: TRBV5-4
j_call: TRBJ2-3
clone_size: medium-sized
cdr3_aa: CASSLVQTTDTQYF

v_call: TRBV24-1
j_call: TRBJ1-2
clone_size: medium-sized
cdr3_aa: CATSGQGHGYTF

v_call: TRBV5-4
j_call: TRBJ1-1
clone_size: .
cdr3_aa: CASRYDRGGTEAFF

v_call: TRBV30
j_call: TRBJ1-4
clone_size: medium-sized
cdr3_aa: CAWMAKSNEKLFF

v_call: TRBV27
j_call: TRBJ1-1
clone_size: medium-sized
cdr3_aa: CASSPNYRADTEAFF

v_call: TRBV5-1
j_call: TRBJ2-6
clone_size: .
cdr3_aa: CASSSGQPGVWFGANVLTF

v_call: TRBV20-1
j_call: TRBJ2-7
clone_size: .
cdr3_aa: CSARVLASLSYEQYF

v_call: TRBV7-6
j_call: TRBJ2-3
clone_size: medium-sized
cdr3_aa: CASSLRLARTDTQYF

v_call: TRBV30
j_call: TRBJ2-6
clone_size: medium-sized
cdr3_aa: CAWSTLWNRAPIGANVLTF

v_call: TRBV27
j_call: TRBJ2-3
clone_size: medium-sized
cdr3_aa: CASRRLQLELSTDTQYF

v_call: TRBV5-4
j_call: TRBJ2-5
clone_size: medium-sized
cdr3_aa: CASANRGGGETQYF

v_call: TRBV29-1
j_call: TRBJ2-5
clone_size: large
cdr3_aa: CSVEDPTGGPETQYF

v_call: TRBV19
j_call: TRBJ2-5
clone_size: medium-sized
cdr3_aa: CASSIDLTGQETQYF

v_call: TRBV30
j_call: TRBJ2-1
clone_size: medium-sized
cdr3_aa: CASQVASYNEQFF